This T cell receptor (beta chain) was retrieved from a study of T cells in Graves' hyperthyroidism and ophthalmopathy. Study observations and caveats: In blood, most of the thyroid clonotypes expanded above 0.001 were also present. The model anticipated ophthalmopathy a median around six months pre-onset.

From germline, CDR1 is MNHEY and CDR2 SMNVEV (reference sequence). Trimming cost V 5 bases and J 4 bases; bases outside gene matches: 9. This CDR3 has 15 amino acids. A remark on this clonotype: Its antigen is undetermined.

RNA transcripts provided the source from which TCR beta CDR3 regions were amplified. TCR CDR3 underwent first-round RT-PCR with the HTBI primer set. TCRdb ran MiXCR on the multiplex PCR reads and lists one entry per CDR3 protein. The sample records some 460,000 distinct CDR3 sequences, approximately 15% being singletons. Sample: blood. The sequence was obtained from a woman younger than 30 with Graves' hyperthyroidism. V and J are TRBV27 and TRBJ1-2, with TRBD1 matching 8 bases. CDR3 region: CASSPQDRVVYGYTF. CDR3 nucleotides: TGTGCCAGCAGTCCCCAGGACAGGGTAGTCTATGGCTACACCTTC.